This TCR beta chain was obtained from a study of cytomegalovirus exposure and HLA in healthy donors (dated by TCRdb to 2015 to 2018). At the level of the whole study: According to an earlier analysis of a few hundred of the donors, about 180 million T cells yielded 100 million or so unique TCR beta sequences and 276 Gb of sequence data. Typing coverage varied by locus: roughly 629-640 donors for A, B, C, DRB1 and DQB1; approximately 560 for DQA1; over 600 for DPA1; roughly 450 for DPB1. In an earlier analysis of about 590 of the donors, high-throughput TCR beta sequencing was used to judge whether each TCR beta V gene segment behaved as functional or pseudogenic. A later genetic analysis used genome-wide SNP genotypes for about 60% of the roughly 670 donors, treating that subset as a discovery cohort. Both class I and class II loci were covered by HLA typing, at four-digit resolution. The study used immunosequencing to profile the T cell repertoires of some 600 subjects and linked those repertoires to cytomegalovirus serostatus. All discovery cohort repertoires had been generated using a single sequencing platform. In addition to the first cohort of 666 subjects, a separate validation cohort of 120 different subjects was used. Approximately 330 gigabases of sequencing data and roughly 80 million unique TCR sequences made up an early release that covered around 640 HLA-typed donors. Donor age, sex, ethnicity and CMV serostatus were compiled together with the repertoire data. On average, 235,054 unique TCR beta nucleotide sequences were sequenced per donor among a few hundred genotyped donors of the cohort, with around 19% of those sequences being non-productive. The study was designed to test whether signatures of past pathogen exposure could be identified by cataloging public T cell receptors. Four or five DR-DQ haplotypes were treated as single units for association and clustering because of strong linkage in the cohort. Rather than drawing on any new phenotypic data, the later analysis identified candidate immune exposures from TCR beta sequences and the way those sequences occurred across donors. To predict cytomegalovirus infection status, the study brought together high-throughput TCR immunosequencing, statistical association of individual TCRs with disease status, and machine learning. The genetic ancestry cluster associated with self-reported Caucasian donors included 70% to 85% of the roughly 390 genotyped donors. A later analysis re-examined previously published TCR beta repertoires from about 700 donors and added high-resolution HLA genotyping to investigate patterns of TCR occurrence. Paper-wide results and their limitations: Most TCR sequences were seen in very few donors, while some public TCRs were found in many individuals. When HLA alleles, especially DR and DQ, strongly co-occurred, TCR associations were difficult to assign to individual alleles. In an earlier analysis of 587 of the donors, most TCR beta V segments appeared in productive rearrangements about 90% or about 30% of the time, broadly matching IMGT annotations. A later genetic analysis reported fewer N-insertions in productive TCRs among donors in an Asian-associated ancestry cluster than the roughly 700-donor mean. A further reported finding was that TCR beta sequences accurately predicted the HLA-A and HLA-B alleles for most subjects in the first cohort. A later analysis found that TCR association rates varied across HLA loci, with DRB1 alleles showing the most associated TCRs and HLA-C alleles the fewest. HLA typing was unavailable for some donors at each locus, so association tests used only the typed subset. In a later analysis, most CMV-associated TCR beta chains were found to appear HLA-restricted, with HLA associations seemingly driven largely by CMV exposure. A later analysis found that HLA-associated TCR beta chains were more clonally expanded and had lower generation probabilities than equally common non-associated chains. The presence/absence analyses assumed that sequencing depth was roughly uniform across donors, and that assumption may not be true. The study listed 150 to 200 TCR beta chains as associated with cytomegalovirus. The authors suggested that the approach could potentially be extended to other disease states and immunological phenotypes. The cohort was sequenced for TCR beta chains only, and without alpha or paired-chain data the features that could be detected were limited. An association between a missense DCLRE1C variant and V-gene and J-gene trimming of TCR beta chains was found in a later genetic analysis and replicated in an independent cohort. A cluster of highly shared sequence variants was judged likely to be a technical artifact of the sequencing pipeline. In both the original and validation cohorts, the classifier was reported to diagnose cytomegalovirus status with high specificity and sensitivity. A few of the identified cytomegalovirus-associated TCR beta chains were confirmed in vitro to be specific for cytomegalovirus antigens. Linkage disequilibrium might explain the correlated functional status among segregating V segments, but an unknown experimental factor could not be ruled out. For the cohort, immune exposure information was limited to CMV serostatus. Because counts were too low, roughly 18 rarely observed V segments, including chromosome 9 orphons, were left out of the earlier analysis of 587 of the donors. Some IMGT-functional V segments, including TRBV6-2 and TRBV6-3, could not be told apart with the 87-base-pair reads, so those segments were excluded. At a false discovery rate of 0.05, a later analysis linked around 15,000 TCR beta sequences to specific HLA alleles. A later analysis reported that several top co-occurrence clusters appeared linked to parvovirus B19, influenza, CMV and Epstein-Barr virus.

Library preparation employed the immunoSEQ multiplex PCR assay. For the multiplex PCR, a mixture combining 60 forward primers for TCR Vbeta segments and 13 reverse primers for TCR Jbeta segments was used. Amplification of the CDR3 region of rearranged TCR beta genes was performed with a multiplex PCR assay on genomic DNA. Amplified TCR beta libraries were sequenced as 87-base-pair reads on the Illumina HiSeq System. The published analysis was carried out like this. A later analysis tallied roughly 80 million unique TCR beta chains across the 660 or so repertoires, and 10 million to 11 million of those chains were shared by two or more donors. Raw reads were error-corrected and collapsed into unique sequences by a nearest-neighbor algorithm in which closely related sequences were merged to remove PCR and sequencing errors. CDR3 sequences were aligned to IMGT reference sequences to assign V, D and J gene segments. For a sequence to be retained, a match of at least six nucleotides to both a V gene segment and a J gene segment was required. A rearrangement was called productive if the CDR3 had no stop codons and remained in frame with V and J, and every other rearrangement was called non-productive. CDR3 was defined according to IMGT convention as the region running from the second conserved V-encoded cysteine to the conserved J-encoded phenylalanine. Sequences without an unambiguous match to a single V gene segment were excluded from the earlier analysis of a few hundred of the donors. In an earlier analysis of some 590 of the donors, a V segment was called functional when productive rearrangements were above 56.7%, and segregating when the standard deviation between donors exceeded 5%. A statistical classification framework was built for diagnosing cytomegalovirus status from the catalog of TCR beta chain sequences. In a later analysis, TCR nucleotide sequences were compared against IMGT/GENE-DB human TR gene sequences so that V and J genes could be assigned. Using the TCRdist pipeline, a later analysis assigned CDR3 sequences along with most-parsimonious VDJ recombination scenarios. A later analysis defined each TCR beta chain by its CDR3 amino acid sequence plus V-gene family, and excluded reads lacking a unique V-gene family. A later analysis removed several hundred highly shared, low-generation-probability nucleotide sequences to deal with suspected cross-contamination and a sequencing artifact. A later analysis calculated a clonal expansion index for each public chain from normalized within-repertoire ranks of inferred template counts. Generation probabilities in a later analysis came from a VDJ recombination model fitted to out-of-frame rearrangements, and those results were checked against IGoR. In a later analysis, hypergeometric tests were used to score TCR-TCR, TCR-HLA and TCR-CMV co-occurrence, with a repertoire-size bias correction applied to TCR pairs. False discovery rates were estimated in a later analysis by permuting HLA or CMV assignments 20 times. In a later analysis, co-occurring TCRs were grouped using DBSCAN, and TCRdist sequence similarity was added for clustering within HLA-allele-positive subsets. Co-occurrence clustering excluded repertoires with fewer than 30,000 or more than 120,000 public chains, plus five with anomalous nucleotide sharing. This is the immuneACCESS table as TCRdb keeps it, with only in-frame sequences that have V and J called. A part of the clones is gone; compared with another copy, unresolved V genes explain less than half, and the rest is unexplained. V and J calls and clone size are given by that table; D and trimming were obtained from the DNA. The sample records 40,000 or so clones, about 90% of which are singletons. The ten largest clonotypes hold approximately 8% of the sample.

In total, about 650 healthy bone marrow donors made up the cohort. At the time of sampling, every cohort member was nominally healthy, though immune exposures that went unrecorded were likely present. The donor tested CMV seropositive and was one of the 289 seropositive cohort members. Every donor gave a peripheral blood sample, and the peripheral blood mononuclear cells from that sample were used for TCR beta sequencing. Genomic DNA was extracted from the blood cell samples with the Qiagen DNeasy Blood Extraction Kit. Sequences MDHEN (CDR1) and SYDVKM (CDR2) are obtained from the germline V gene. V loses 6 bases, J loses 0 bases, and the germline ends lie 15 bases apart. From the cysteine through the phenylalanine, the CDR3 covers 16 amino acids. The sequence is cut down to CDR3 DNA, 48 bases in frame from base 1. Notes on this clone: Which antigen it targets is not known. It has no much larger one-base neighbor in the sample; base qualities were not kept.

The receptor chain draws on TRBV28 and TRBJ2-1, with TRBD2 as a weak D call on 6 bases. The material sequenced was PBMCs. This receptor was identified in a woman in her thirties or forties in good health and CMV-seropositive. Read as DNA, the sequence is TGTGCCAGCAGCAAGGGACTCGTCCTCTCCTACAATGAGCAGTTCTTC. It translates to CASSKGLVLSYNEQFF.